Below, 22 T cell receptor beta chains from the same sample are listed, as sequenced in a study of early T cells in non-severe SARS-CoV-2 infection. TCRdb processed the 5' RACE reads anew with MiXCR; each CDR3 protein has one entry. Among tens of thousands of distinct CDR3 sequences listed, about 10% were seen once. The sequenced sample consisted of whole blood. All receptors derive from an adult who was a healthcare worker with PCR-confirmed SARS-CoV-2 infection or an uninfected control (not recorded which).

In this sample, this clonotype turned up many times. This chain connects TRBV6-6 to TRBJ1-1; D gene ambiguous. CDR1 is MNHNY and CDR2 is SVGAGI in the germline V gene (reference sequence). The CDR3 loop spans 9 amino acids. Trimming took off 10 bases at V and 8 bases at J, with 8 bases between the two ends. CDR3 in amino acids: CATTGEAFF. CDR3 coding DNA: TGTGCCACCACGGGAGAAGCTTTCTTT.

This clonotype was seen ten or more times. The chain joins TRBV20-1 to TRBJ2-3; no firm D call. There are 15 residues in the CDR3. With 0 bases removed from V and 3 bases from J, the gap between germline ends came to 13 bases. The germline CDR1 and CDR2 sequences are DFQATT and SNEGSKA (reference sequence). The CDR3 DNA reads TGCAGTGCTAGAGATTTCCGGAGTGGAACAGATACGCAGTATTTT. Translated, it gives CSARDFRSGTDTQYF.

This chain links TRBV6-2 or TRBV6-3 with TRBJ1-6, with 9 bases lining up with TRBD1. In germline, CDR1 is MNHEY, CDR2 SVGEGT. The CDR3 totals 16 residues. Losses at the gene ends were 6 bases for V and 8 bases for J; bases not matched to a gene: 11. The CDR3 bases are TGTGCCAGCAGACCTACTACAGGGGGCGTGCATTCACCCCTCCACTTT. It is translated as CASRPTTGGVHSPLHF.

This clonotype was counted many times. J is TRBJ1-1 and V is TRBV18; 7 positions match TRBD1. Germline trimming cut 2 bases from V and 4 bases from J; bases unmatched to any gene: 7. The germline CDR1 and CDR2 sequences are KGHSH and LQKENI. CDR3 size: 15 residues. In nucleotides, the CDR3 is TGTGCCAGCTCACCAGGGGACAGCTTCAGCACTGAAGCTTTCTTT. Translated: CASSPGDSFSTEAFF.

The rearrangement uses TRBV20-1 and TRBJ2-1; D perhaps matches TRBD2 (6 bases). CDR3 size: 15 residues. Germline lookup yields CDR1 DFQATT and CDR2 SNEGSKA (reference sequence). Trimming cost V 8 bases and J 5 bases, with 22 bases left between them. The CDR3 spells CSTTPGWRGNNEQFF. The CDR3 bases are TGCAGTACTACCCCCGGCTGGCGGGGTAACAATGAGCAGTTCTTC.

This clonotype occurred a few times. V usage is TRBV29-1 and J usage is TRBJ1-1; D ambiguous. Trimming left V 7 bases short and J 0 bases short, with 9 bases between. Germline assignment: CDR1 SQVTM and CDR2 ANQGSEA. This CDR3 contains 12 residues. The CDR3 loop reads CSAHHMNTEAFF. The CDR3 nucleotides are TGCAGCGCTCACCACATGAACACTGAAGCTTTCTTT.

V is TRBV29-1 and J is TRBJ2-1; the D is unclear. From germline, CDR1 is SQVTM and CDR2 ANQGSEA. Trimming stripped 7 bases from V and 7 bases from J, with 17 bases between. This CDR3 has 13 amino acids. CDR3 residues: CSGSEQTSNEQFF. DNA for the CDR3: TGCAGCGGCTCAGAGCAGACTTCGAATGAGCAGTTCTTC.

At least ten counts were recorded for this clonotype. J is TRBJ1-2 and V is TRBV5-1, with 11 bases identical to TRBD1. With V trimmed by 1 base and J by 7 bases, 9 bases remained unmatched. This CDR3 contains 16 residues. CDR1 SGHRS and CDR2 YFSETQ come from the germline V gene. The CDR3 reads CASSLSPGTGGGGYTF. The CDR3 nucleotides are TGCGCCAGCAGCTTGTCCCCCGGGACAGGGGGAGGTGGCTACACCTTC.

This clonotype was found many times. The V and J genes are TRBV11-2 and TRBJ2-7; D is uncertain. The CDR3 loop spans 15 amino acids. CDR1 and CDR2 from the germline V gene are SGHAT and FQNNGV. The germline V and J ends were trimmed by 5 bases and 0 bases, with 14 bases remaining between them. CDR3: CASSGMRRDSYEQYF. The CDR3 DNA reads TGTGCCAGCAGCGGGATGCGTCGAGACTCCTACGAGCAGTACTTC.

This clonotype was counted between two and nine times. The chain combines TRBV27 with TRBJ2-6, with unresolved D. The germline gives CDR1 MNHEY, CDR2 SMNVEV (reference sequence). The CDR3 extends over 15 amino acids. The V gene lost 0 bases and the J gene lost 0 bases, with 3 bases spanning the gap. CDR3 nucleotide sequence: TGTGCCAGCAGTTTATCCCACTCTGGGGCCAACGTCCTGACTTTC. It yields the protein CASSLSHSGANVLTF.

This clonotype was seen repeatedly, ten times or more. The CDR3, as DNA: TGTGCCAGTAGTACCAGCGGGAGCACAGATACGCAGTATTTT. This sequence encodes CASSTSGSTDTQYF. This chain links TRBV19 with TRBJ2-3; D is perhaps TRBD2 (6 bases). The germline gives CDR1 LNHDA, CDR2 SQIVND (reference sequence). The germline V and J ends were trimmed by 4 bases and 0 bases, with 8 bases remaining between them. This CDR3 is 14 amino acids long.

The chain carries TRBV29-1 and TRBJ2-7, with 12 bases aligning to TRBD2. CDR3 length: 12 residues. Germline CDR1 is SQVTM and CDR2 is ANQGSEA. The V segment lost 3 bases and the J segment 6 bases; nucleotides outside the gene matches: 0. DNA for the CDR3: TGCAGCGTTGAGGGACTAGCGGGCGAGCAGTACTTC. Amino acids: CSVEGLAGEQYF.

The rearrangement links TRBV3-1 to TRBJ1-1; 7 bases fit TRBD1. CDR1 LGHDT and CDR2 YNNKEL come from the germline V gene (reference sequence). Trimming cost V 8 bases and J 9 bases; bases outside gene matches: 6. The CDR3 loop spans 11 amino acids. The CDR3 bases are TGTGCCAGCCGCAAACAGGGGCAAGCTTTCTTT. It specifies CASRKQGQAFF.

This clonotype was seen at least ten times. The V and J genes are TRBV7-9 and TRBJ2-2; D is unclear. The V end was cut by 1 base, the J end by 1 base, with 13 bases between. CDR1 SEHNR and CDR2 FQNEAQ come from the germline V gene (reference sequence). The CDR3 has 17 residues. CDR3 in DNA: TGTGCCAGCAGCTTAGGCGTAGCAGGATGGAACACCGGGGAGCTGTTTTTT. Translated, it gives CASSLGVAGWNTGELFF.

This clonotype was counted at least ten times. The chain recombines TRBV6-5 with TRBJ2-3; tentatively, D is TRBD1 (8 bases). Germline CDR1 is MNHEY and CDR2 is SVGAGI. CDR3 size: 15 residues. The germline V and J ends were trimmed by 6 bases and 3 bases, with 16 bases remaining between them. CDR3 protein: CASREGQGGTDTQYF. In DNA, the CDR3 is TGTGCCAGCAGGGAAGGACAGGGAGGGACAGATACGCAGTATTTT.

The chain has TRBV9 and TRBJ2-7; 8 bases fit TRBD2. In germline, CDR1 is SGDLS, CDR2 YYNGEE. With V trimmed by 3 bases and J by 4 bases, 6 bases remained unmatched. The CDR3 covers 14 residues. The CDR3 reads CASSAGLALYEQYF. Here the CDR3 DNA reads TGTGCCAGCAGCGCCGGACTAGCTCTATACGAGCAGTACTTC.

This clonotype was seen more than once but under ten times. The chain combines TRBV27 with TRBJ1-5; TRBD1 might be the D (5 bases). The germline CDR1 and CDR2 sequences are MNHEY and SMNVEV (reference sequence). The CDR3 runs to 14 residues. V dropped 4 bases and J dropped 2 bases, with 9 bases sitting between them. In DNA form, the CDR3 reads TGTGCCAGCAGTTCCCAGGGAGGCAATCAGCCCCAGCATTTT. It translates to CASSSQGGNQPQHF.

This clonotype has a count of ten or more. This chain links TRBV10-2 with TRBJ1-5, with a tentative D call TRBD1 (5 bases). CDR3 length: 16 amino acids. From germline, CDR1 is WSHSY and CDR2 SAAADI. V shed 7 bases and J shed 0 bases, with 16 bases lying between them. The CDR3 region has the DNA TGCGCCAGCACCGGACACGTAGGATTTAGCAATCAGCCCCAGCATTTT. This encodes CASTGHVGFSNQPQHF.

This clonotype was observed at least ten times. The rearrangement links TRBV5-5 to TRBJ2-1; 7 bases line up with TRBD2. After removal of 0 bases from V and 8 bases from J, the junction contained 5 bases not matched to a gene. Germline CDR1 reads SGHKS; CDR2 reads YYEKEE (reference sequence). This CDR3 has 14 amino acids. The CDR3 DNA is TGTGCCAGCAGCTTGGCGGGACTAAACTATGAGCAGTTCTTC. Protein: CASSLAGLNYEQFF. Together with reference TRBV5-5 and TRBJ2-1, the CDR3 gives the full variable domain: DAGVTQSPTHLIKTRGQQVTLRCSPISGHKSVSWYQQVLGQGPQFIFQYYEKEERGRGNFPDRFSARQFPNYSSELNVNALLLGDSALYLCASSLAGLNYEQFFGPGTRLTVL.

Concerning this clonotype itself: A much larger clone is a single base away; this may be a read error. J is TRBJ2-7 and V is TRBV7-9, with D perhaps TRBD1 (8 bases). The length of the CDR3 is 15 residues. Germline CDR1 SEHNR, CDR2 FQNEAQ (reference sequence). The CDR3 region is CANSLGGGQVDEQYF. In DNA form, the CDR3 reads TGTGCCAACAGCTTAGGCGGGGGACAGGTTGACGAGCAGTACTTC.

The V and J genes are TRBV20-1 and TRBJ1-3, with D perhaps TRBD1 (5 bases). CDR3 size: 14 residues. The V and J ends lost 6 bases and 4 bases respectively, with 16 bases between them. CDR1 is DFQATT and CDR2 is SNEGSKA in the germline V gene (reference sequence). DNA of the CDR3: TGCAGTGCCCTAAGAGGGACGGACGGAAACACCATATATTTT. Its translation is CSALRGTDGNTIYF.

In this sample, this clonotype turned up a few times. This rearrangement joins TRBV7-9 to TRBJ2-1; 8 nucleotides line up with TRBD1. With V trimmed by 4 bases and J by 4 bases, 12 bases remained unmatched. This CDR3 region has 17 residues. Germline CDR1 and CDR2: SEHNR and FQNEAQ (reference sequence). CDR3 DNA: TGTGCCAGCAGCTCCCCAAAAACAGGGGGGTTTTACAATGAGCAGTTCTTC. Residues: CASSSPKTGGFYNEQFF.